One and the same sample provided the 23 T cell receptor beta chains below, sequenced in a study of cytomegalovirus exposure and HLA in healthy donors. PCR involved 60 Vbeta and 13 Jbeta primers. The data were produced by immunoSEQ multiplex PCR, yet TCRdb's version contains in-frame clones alone and is incomplete. The sample shows 200,000 to 300,000 clones, over 75% of them seen only once. Sequencing was performed on PBMCs. These receptors were obtained from a boy between 10 and 17 years old in good health and CMV-seronegative.

The V gene is TRBV25-1, the J gene TRBJ2-7, with TRBD1 matching over 7 bases. Germline V gives CDR1 MGHDK, CDR2 SYGVNS. The V gene end was trimmed by 5 bases and the J gene end by 6 bases; junction bases not matched to a gene: 13. This CDR3 is built from 15 residues. CDR3 sequence (DNA): TGTGCCAGCAGTCCCTCGCACCGGGACAGCGGCGAGCAGTACTTC. Protein: CASSPSHRDSGEQYF.

The chain joins TRBV29-1 to TRBJ1-2, with a weak D call TRBD1 (6 bases). V gave up 4 bases and J gave up 8 bases, with 17 bases separating them. This CDR3 is built from 13 residues. Germline V gives CDR1 SQVTM, CDR2 ANQGSEA. The DNA for the CDR3 is TGCAGCGTTGGCCACAGGGTAGCAGAAGGCTACACCTTC. Residues: CSVGHRVAEGYTF.

The chain is built from TRBV5-1 and TRBJ1-1; D perhaps matches TRBD1 (6 bases). Germline V CDR1 and CDR2: SGHRS, YFSETQ. Trimming removed 7 bases at V and 2 bases at J, with 18 bases between. This CDR3 has 15 residues. This chain's CDR3 is CASRWGGGENTEAFF. The CDR3 DNA reads as TGCGCCAGCCGTTGGGGAGGGGGGGAAAACACTGAAGCTTTCTTT.

Details on this clone: A read error may produce the germline difference seen at one junction end. The chain couples TRBV6-8 to TRBJ2-7; weak D call: TRBD1 (6 bases). CDR3 length equals 15 residues. Germline V gene lookup returns CDR1 MNHGY and CDR2 SAAAGT. As DNA, the CDR3 is TGTGCCAACTCACTGGTGGGGGCCTTCCCCTACGAGCAGCACTTC. It specifies CANSLVGAFPYEQHF.

The chain joins TRBV29-1 to TRBJ2-7; weak D call: TRBD2 (5 bases). The CDR3 is 14 amino acids. Germline CDR1 and CDR2: SQVTM and ANQGSEA. V was pared by 0 bases and J by 1 base, with 10 bases between. CDR3 sequence: CSVEDNRGSYEQYF. CDR3 nucleotide sequence: TGCAGCGTTGAAGACAACCGAGGGTCCTACGAGCAGTACTTC.

DNA of the CDR3: TGTGCCAGCTCACCAACAACGGGACAAGAGACCCAGTACTTC. Its translation: CASSPTTGQETQYF. This rearrangement joins TRBV18 to TRBJ2-5; D is possibly TRBD2 (5 bases). Germline V gene data show CDR1 as KGHSH and CDR2 as LQKENI. The CDR3 totals 14 residues. Trimming pared 2 bases from V and 2 bases from J, leaving 9 bases between.

This CDR3 reads CASSVLGGQPQHF. The CDR3 DNA reads TGTGCCAGCAGTGTACTGGGAGGCCAGCCCCAGCATTTT. The J gene is TRBJ1-5, the V gene TRBV6-1, with D unclear. V was pared by 4 bases and J by 7 bases, with 11 bases between. The CDR3 contains 13 residues. Germline CDR1 MNHNS, CDR2 SASEGT.

This sequence joins TRBV6-5 and TRBJ1-3; D is unclear. CDR1 and CDR2 (germline): MNHEY, SVGAGI. The CDR3 extends over 13 amino acids. V lost 4 bases and J lost 1, with 5 bases in between. The CDR3 DNA sequence: TGTGCCAGCAGTTCCCGGTCTGGAAACACCATATATTTT. Translating gives CASSSRSGNTIYF.

The chain joins TRBV5-1 to TRBJ2-1, with D maybe TRBD2 (5 bases). From germline, CDR1 is SGHRS and CDR2 YFSETQ. The CDR3 totals 18 residues. The ends were cut back, 4 bases at V and 3 bases at J, with 23 bases in the middle. CDR3 region: CASSPWSQKAAVYNEQFF. Here the CDR3 DNA reads TGCGCCAGCAGCCCATGGTCCCAAAAAGCGGCGGTCTACAATGAGCAGTTCTTC.

Only one count was recorded for this clone. In DNA, the CDR3 is TGCGCCAGCAGCACCAACCGGACAGGGAGGAATGAAAAACTGTTTTTT. Residues: CASSTNRTGRNEKLFF. The chain uses TRBV5-1 and TRBJ1-4, with 8 bases fitting TRBD1. This CDR3 is built from 16 residues. Trimming took 4 bases from V and 5 from J; bases not matched to a gene: 10. The germline V gene encodes CDR1 SGHRS and CDR2 YFSETQ.

This clone was seen a few times. The rearrangement links TRBV7-6 to TRBJ1-2, with D maybe TRBD1 (6 bases). Trimming cost V 4 bases and J 8 bases, with 23 bases left between them. The CDR3 totals 16 residues. The V gene's germline CDR1 is SGHVS and CDR2 FNYEAQ. The CDR3 here is CASSSGVGGPRGGYTF. The CDR3 region has the DNA TGTGCCAGCAGCTCCGGGGTAGGGGGTCCGCGAGGAGGCTACACCTTC.

V is TRBV30 and J is TRBJ1-4; D unclear. Between the trimmed V and J ends, which lost 3 bases and 6 bases, there was a span of 11 bases. The CDR3 is 13 residues long. The V gene's germline CDR1 is GTSNPN and CDR2 SVGIG (reference sequence). CDR3 DNA sequence: TGTGCCTGGAGGAAGACAAGCCATGAAAAACTGTTTTTT. This codes for CAWRKTSHEKLFF.

The V call is TRBV9, the J call TRBJ1-1; D possibly corresponds to TRBD1 (6 bases). V lost 0 bases to trimming and J lost 4 bases, with 10 bases between them. The CDR3 spans 14 residues. The germline gives CDR1 SGDLS, CDR2 YYNGEE. The CDR3 DNA follows: TGTGCCAGCAGCGTAGTTGAAGGGGGCACTGAAGCTTTCTTT. Its translation: CASSVVEGGTEAFF.

This clone was observed a handful of times. The gene calls are TRBV7-9 and TRBJ1-2; 7 bases fit TRBD1. Trimming at V came to 4 bases and at J to 5 bases, leaving 7 bases not matched to a gene. This CDR3 has 14 amino acids. In germline, CDR1 is SEHNR, CDR2 FQNEAQ (reference sequence). CDR3 nucleotide sequence: TGTGCCAGCAGCTCGGGACAGCCGGCTTATGGCTACACCTTC. It yields the protein CASSSGQPAYGYTF.

This clone turned up a few times. The V call is TRBV5-4, the J call TRBJ2-7; 11 bases align to TRBD2. V lost 4 bases, J lost 3 bases, and 12 bases stayed unmatched. The CDR3 spans 17 residues. Germline CDR1 is SGHNT and CDR2 is YYREEE (reference sequence). CDR3 sequence: CASSPGSGTSGYYEQYF. The CDR3 DNA sequence: TGTGCCAGCAGCCCAGGATCCGGGACTAGCGGATACTACGAGCAGTACTTC.

The gene calls are TRBV5-4 and TRBJ1-1; possible D gene TRBD1, 6 bases. The CDR3 totals 14 residues. Germline-derived CDR1 and CDR2 are SGHNT and YYREEE (reference sequence). The V end lost 4 bases, the J end lost 4 bases, and 14 bases lay between the germline ends. CDR3 amino acids: CASSPRTEITEAFF. CDR3 nucleotides: TGTGCCAGCAGCCCAAGGACAGAAATCACTGAAGCTTTCTTT. The full variable domain, rest sourced from reference TRBV5-4 and TRBJ1-1, is ETGVTQSPTHLIKTRGQQVTLRCSSQSGHNTVSWYQQALGQGPQFIFQYYREEENGRGNFPPRFSGLQFPNYSSELNVNALELDDSALYLCASSPRTEITEAFFGQGTRLTVV.

The chain carries TRBV30 and TRBJ2-7, with a possible D match to TRBD1 (6 bases). Per germline, CDR1 GTSNPN and CDR2 SVGIG (reference sequence). V lost 3 bases and J 4 bases, leaving 16 bases between the germline ends. CDR3 size: 14 residues. CDR3 sequence reads: CAWRAPGHYYEQYF. As DNA, the CDR3 is TGTGCCTGGAGGGCTCCGGGACACTATTACGAGCAGTACTTC.

The chain carries TRBV25-1 and TRBJ1-2; 10 nucleotides match TRBD1. CDR1 MGHDK and CDR2 SYGVNS come from the germline V gene. Trimming removed 4 bases from V and 4 bases from J; junction bases left unmatched: 6. This CDR3 is built from 15 residues. CDR3 DNA: TGTGCCAGCAGTGGCCGGGACAGGGGTATCTATGGCTACACCTTC. This gives the protein CASSGRDRGIYGYTF.

The sample holds a few counts of this clone. The CDR3 region is CASSQGLGAPTNEKLFF. The CDR3 nucleotides read TGCGCCAGCAGCCAAGGATTAGGGGCCCCAACTAATGAAAAACTGTTTTTT. V is TRBV4-1 and J is TRBJ1-4, with TRBD1 as a possible D gene (5 bases). This CDR3 has 17 amino acids. The germline V gene has CDR1 MGHRA and CDR2 YSYEKL. Trimming left V 1 base short and J 0 bases short, with 12 bases between.

The chain links TRBV5-4 to TRBJ2-7, with a tentative D call TRBD1 (5 bases). V was pared by 1 base and J by 5 bases, with 10 bases between. The germline gives CDR1 SGHNT, CDR2 YYREEE (reference sequence). The CDR3 length is 13 residues. The CDR3 region has the DNA TGTGCCAGCAGCTTGAAGGGGATGGACGAGCAGTACTTC. Translating gives CASSLKGMDEQYF.

This clone was counted between two and nine times. The chain is built from TRBV6-6 and TRBJ2-3; 7 bases are shared with TRBD1. The germline CDR1 and CDR2 sequences are MNHNY and SVGAGI (reference sequence). Trimming at V came to 8 bases and at J to 5 bases, leaving 10 bases not matched to a gene. The CDR3 runs to 14 residues. CDR3 residues: CASRQGGLGDTQYF. The CDR3, as DNA: TGTGCCAGCCGACAGGGCGGTTTAGGAGATACGCAGTATTTT.

The V gene is TRBV2, the J gene TRBJ2-7; weak D call: TRBD2 (6 bases). Germline V gene lookup returns CDR1 SNHLY and CDR2 FYNNEI. V lost 2 bases and J 3 bases, leaving 14 bases between the germline ends. This CDR3 has 15 amino acids. CDR3 bases: TGTGCCAGCAGTGAACGCGAGACTAGGGGCTACGAGCAGTACTTC. Protein: CASSERETRGYEQYF.

V gene TRBV11-3 combines with J gene TRBJ1-1, with TRBD1 matching 8 bases. The CDR3 contains 14 residues. J gave up 1 base and V 4 bases, and 2 bases lay outside the gene matches. The germline gives CDR1 SGHNT, CDR2 YENEEA. In DNA, the CDR3 is TGTGCCAGCAGCTCAGGACAGGGGAACACTGAAGCTTTCTTT. This translates into CASSSGQGNTEAFF.